This T cell receptor beta chain was sequenced in a study of shared clonotypes between healthy human individuals. With regard to this clone: The antigen remains unidentified.

None of the donors, who were healthy HIV-negative adults, had recently had acute infections or vaccinations. Authors' methods: There were no quality scores in the junction-only immunoSEQ sequences, so filtering differed. The repertoire was sequenced with immunoSEQ multiplex PCR; TCRdb's copy has only in-frame clones and lacks some. V, J and clone size were drawn from that table, and D and trimming were deduced from the DNA. The sample holds 400,000 to 550,000 clones, 70% to 80% seen once. Overall study findings and caveats: Blood was the only sampled material, and tissue repertoires likely differ.

CDR3 length equals 15 residues. Germline CDR1 reads KGHSH; CDR2 reads LQKENI. V lost 3 bases and J 4 bases, leaving 15 bases between the germline ends. This TCR derives from a woman in her forties in good health. Some clones in this sample may be carry-over from other donors' samples. Sequencing used PBMCs. The chain couples TRBV18 to TRBJ1-2; a possible D gene is TRBD1 (6 bases). The CDR3 is CASSPSGESGYGYTF. DNA of the CDR3: TGTGCCAGCTCACCCTCAGGGGAATCGGGCTATGGCTACACCTTC.